The clone carrying this TCR beta chain has more than one count but fewer than ten. Its antigen is not known. Individual cDNA molecules each carried unique molecular identifiers attached by the library. Original processing methods: Ranging from roughly 23,224 to 690,600, TCR counts per sample had a median value of around 100,000. MiXCR, run by TCRdb on the RACE reads, gives a single entry per CDR3 protein. The V and J calls were not made by the authors but by TCRdb's processing. The sample carries roughly 180,000 distinct CDR3 sequences, around 15% recorded once. This sample is drawn from a study of human T cells and chemical hapten exposure. Findings of the study overall: Relative to controls, expanded TCRs formed significantly more large CDR3 similarity clusters. Counts of expanded TCRs at PT1 were positively correlated with patch test score.

Germline-derived CDR1 and CDR2 are SGHNT and YENEEA. Trimming cost V 5 bases and J 1 base, with 11 bases left between them. CDR3 length: 15 amino acids. Time point in this sample: patch test 1, 2 weeks after DPC sensitization. Regarding treatment: therapeutic diphenylcyclopropenone sensitization with weekly scalp DPC. The chain joins TRBV11-3 to TRBJ2-2, with a weak D call TRBD2 (6 bases). The sequence came from a woman younger than 45 with alopecia areata. Some clones in this sample may be carry-over from other donors' samples. The specimen was whole blood, collected in connection with sensitization to the hapten diphenylcyclopropenone (DPC). Here the CDR3 reads CASSPRDWNTGELFF. CDR3 DNA: TGTGCCAGCAGCCCCCGGGACTGGAACACCGGGGAGCTGTTTTTT.